The present T cell receptor beta chain was sequenced within a study of control samples from healthy donors and cancer patients. Using immunoSEQ multiplex PCR, the repertoire was profiled, and TCRdb retains in-frame clones only, with some absent. The sample has some 99,000 clones; 80% to 90% are singletons. Only one count was recorded for this clone. Germline V gives CDR1 SEHNR, CDR2 FQNEAQ (reference sequence). V lost 5 bases to trimming and J lost 6 bases, with 10 bases between them. The CDR3 loop spans 12 amino acids. The chain has TRBV7-9 and TRBJ1-1; D remains ambiguous. What was sequenced was blood. The source is a woman between 50 and 59 years old in good health. The CDR3 region has the DNA TGTGCCAGCAGCCAAATGAGCCCTGAAGCTTTCTTT. Amino acids: CASSQMSPEAFF.